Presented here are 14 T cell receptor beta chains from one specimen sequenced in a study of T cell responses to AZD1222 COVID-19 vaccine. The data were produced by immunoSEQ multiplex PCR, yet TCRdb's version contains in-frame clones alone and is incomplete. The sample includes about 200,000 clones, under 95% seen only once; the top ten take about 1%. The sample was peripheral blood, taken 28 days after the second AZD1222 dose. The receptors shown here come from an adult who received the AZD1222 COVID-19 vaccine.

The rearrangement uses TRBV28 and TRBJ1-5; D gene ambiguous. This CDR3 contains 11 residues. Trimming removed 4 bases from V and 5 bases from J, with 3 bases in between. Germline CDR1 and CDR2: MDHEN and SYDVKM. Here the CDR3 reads CASSSDQPQHF. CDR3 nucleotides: TGTGCCAGCAGTTCAGATCAGCCCCAGCATTTT.

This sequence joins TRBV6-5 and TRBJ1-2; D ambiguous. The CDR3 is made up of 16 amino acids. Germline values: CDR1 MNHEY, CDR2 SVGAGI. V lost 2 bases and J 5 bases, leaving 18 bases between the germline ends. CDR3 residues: CASSYMSISGFYGYTF. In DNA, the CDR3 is TGTGCCAGCAGTTACATGAGTATTAGTGGTTTTTATGGCTACACCTTC.

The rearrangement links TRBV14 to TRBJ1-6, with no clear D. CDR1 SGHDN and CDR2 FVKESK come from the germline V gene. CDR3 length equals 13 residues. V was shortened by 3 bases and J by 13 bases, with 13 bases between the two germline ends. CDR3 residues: CASSHLTALPLHF. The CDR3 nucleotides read TGTGCCAGCAGCCACCTGACTGCTCTTCCCCTCCACTTT.

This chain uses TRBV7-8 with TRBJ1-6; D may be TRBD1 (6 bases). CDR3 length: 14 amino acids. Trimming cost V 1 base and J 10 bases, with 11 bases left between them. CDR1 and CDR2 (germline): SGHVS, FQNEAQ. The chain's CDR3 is CASSLGGAGSPLHF. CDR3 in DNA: TGTGCCAGCAGCTTAGGGGGGGCTGGGTCACCCCTCCACTTT.

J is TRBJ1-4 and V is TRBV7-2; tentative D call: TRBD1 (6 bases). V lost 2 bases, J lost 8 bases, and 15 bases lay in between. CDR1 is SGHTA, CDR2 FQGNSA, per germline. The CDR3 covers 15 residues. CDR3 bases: TGTGCCAGCAGCTTAAATACCGGGGGGCGGGAAAAACTGTTTTTT. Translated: CASSLNTGGREKLFF.

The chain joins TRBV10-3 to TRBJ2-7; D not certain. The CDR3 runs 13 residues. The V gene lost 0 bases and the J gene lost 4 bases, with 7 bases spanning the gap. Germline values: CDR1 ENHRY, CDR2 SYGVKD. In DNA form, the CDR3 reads TGTGCCATCAGTGAGTCATCACTTTACGAGCAGTACTTC. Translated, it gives CAISESSLYEQYF.

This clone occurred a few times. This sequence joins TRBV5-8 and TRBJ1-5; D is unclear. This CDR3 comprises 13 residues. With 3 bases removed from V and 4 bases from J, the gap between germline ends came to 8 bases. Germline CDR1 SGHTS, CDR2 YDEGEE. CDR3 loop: CASSSDGNQPQHF. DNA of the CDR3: TGTGCCAGCAGCTCGGACGGGAATCAGCCCCAGCATTTT.

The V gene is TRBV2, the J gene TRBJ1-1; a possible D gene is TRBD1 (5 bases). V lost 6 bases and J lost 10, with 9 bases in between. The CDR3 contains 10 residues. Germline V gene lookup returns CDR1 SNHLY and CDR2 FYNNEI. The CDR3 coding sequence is TGTGCCAGCAGCGGGGGGGTAGCTTTCTTT. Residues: CASSGGVAFF.

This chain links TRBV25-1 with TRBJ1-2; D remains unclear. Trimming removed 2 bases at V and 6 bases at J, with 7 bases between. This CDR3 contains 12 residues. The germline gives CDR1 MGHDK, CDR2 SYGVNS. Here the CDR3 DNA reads TGTGCCAGCAGTGAACTTCGGGATGGCTACACCTTC. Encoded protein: CASSELRDGYTF.

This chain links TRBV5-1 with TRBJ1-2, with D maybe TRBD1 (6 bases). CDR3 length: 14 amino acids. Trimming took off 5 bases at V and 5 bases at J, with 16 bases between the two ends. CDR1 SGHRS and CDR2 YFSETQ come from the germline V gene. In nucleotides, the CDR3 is TGCGCCAGCAGGGTTGGCGGGACATCTTATGGCTACACCTTC. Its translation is CASRVGGTSYGYTF.

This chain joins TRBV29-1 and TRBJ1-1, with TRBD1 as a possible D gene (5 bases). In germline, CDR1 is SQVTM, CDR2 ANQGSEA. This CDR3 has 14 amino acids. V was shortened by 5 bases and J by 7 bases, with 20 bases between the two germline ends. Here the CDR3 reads CSVKRGGTAFEAFF. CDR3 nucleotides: TGCAGCGTTAAACGTGGGGGAACAGCCTTTGAAGCTTTCTTT.

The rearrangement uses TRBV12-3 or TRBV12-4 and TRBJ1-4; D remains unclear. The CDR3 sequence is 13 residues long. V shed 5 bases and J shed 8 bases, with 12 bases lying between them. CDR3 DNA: TGTGCCAGCAGTCTATACGGGAGGGAAAAACTGTTTTTT. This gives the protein CASSLYGREKLFF.

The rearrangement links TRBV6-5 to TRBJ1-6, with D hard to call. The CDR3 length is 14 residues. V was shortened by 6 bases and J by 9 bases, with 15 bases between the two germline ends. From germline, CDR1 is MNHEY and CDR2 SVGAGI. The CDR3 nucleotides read TGTGCCAGCAGCCGAACAGAATCCATTTCACCCCTCCACTTT. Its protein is CASSRTESISPLHF.

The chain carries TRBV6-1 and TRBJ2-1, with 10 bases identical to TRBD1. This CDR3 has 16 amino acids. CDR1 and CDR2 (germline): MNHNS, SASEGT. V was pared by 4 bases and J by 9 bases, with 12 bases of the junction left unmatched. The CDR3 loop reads CASSVDGTGVHFEQFF. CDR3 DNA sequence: TGTGCCAGCAGTGTAGACGGGACAGGGGTTCACTTTGAGCAGTTCTTC.